This is a list of T cell receptor beta chains from one sample in a study of shared clonotypes between healthy human individuals. The assay was immunoSEQ multiplex PCR, and TCRdb's table has in-frame clones only and misses some. The table shows about 1.5 million clones, with 95% to 97% occurring only once. Sequenced: naive CD4+ T cells sorted from blood. All receptors derive from a young man in good health. Each CDR3 is given with its conserved first and last residue. Fields, in order: D gene, J gene, clone size, CDR3 length, V gene, CDR3 protein, CDR3 DNA. D genes are given only for firm matches. Only some rows state a clone size, as once, few, many or a class for expanded clones.

NA | TRBJ2-2 | NA | 15 | TRBV7-9 | CASSLGRGNTGELFF | TGTGCCAGCAGCTTGGGGCGGGGTAACACCGGGGAGCTGTTTTTT
NA | TRBJ2-7 | NA | 12 | TRBV7-9 | CASSFFPYEQYF | TGTGCCAGCAGCTTTTTTCCCTACGAGCAGTACTTC
TRBD2 | TRBJ2-1 | NA | 17 | TRBV7-6 | CASSLGLRGLTYNEQFF | TGTGCCAGCAGCTTAGGCTTGCGGGGGTTGACCTACAATGAGCAGTTCTTC
TRBD2 | TRBJ2-1 | NA | 15 | TRBV28 | CASSRAGIKNNEQFF | TGTGCCAGCAGTAGAGCGGGGATAAAGAACAATGAGCAGTTCTTC
NA | TRBJ2-6 | NA | 13 | TRBV6-1 | CASKSSGANVLTF | TGTGCCAGCAAGAGCTCTGGGGCCAACGTCCTGACTTTC
TRBD1 | TRBJ2-7 | once | 14 | TRBV5-1 | CASSRTGPSDEQYF | TGCGCCAGCAGCAGGACAGGACCTTCCGACGAGCAGTACTTC
TRBD1 | TRBJ2-7 | NA | 13 | TRBV11-2 | CASSRQGSYEQYF | TGTGCCAGCAGCCGACAGGGTTCCTACGAGCAGTACTTC
NA | TRBJ2-1 | NA | 16 | TRBV18 | CASSPQRQGLHNEQFF | TGTGCCAGCTCACCCCAGCGCCAGGGACTGCACAATGAGCAGTTCTTC
TRBD1 | TRBJ2-7 | NA | 12 | TRBV29-1 | CSVGGQGYEQYF | TGCAGCGTTGGTGGACAGGGGTACGAGCAGTACTTC
TRBD1 | TRBJ2-5 | NA | 14 | TRBV11-2 | CASSTNGQGGTQYF | TGTGCCAGCAGCACGAATGGACAGGGAGGGACCCAGTACTTC
NA | TRBJ2-1 | NA | 15 | TRBV5-5 | CASSNGGDSYNEQFF | TGTGCCAGCAGCAATGGGGGGGACAGCTACAATGAGCAGTTCTTC
NA | TRBJ1-2 | NA | 16 | TRBV4-3 | CASSLVHGVQSLGCTF | TGCGCCAGCAGCCTCGTCCACGGGGTACAGTCCTTAGGTTGCACCTTC
TRBD2 | TRBJ2-1 | NA | 10 | TRBV6-1 | CASGRDEQFF | TGTGCCAGCGGGAGGGATGAGCAGTTCTTC
NA | TRBJ1-1 | NA | 14 | TRBV14 | CASSQDHRNTEAFF | TGTGCCAGCAGCCAAGACCACAGGAACACTGAAGCTTTCTTT
NA | TRBJ2-1 | NA | 13 | TRBV18 | CASSPPSHLEQFF | TGTGCCAGCTCACCACCTTCTCACCTTGAGCAGTTCTTC
NA | TRBJ1-1 | NA | 12 | TRBV5-6 | CASSSRDIEAFF | TGTGCCAGCAGCAGCCGGGACATAGAAGCTTTCTTT
NA | TRBJ2-1 | NA | 15 | TRBV2 | CASSEARLTNNEQFF | TGTGCCAGCAGTGAAGCGCGGCTGACAAACAATGAGCAGTTCTTC
NA | TRBJ2-7 | NA | 13 | TRBV28 | CASRHGIPYEQYF | TGTGCCAGCAGACACGGGATCCCCTACGAGCAGTACTTC
TRBD1 | TRBJ2-7 | NA | 14 | TRBV5-5 | CASLADRLSYEQYF | TGTGCCAGCCTCGCGGACAGGCTCTCCTACGAGCAGTACTTC
NA | TRBJ2-3 | NA | 14 | TRBV5-1 | CASSLQGMADTQYF | TGCGCCAGCAGCTTGCAGGGAATGGCAGATACGCAGTATTTT
TRBD2 | TRBJ2-1 | NA | 15 | TRBV11-3 | CASSLGLAGNNEQFF | TGTGCCAGCAGCTTGGGGCTAGCGGGGAACAATGAGCAGTTCTTC
NA | TRBJ1-2 | NA | 12 | TRBV2 | CASGAENYGYTF | TGTGCCAGCGGGGCCGAGAACTATGGCTACACCTTC
NA | TRBJ2-7 | NA | 11 | TRBV28 | CASSPGLLQYF | TGTGCCAGCAGCCCCGGACTACTTCAGTACTTC
NA | TRBJ2-6 | NA | 19 | TRBV7-9 | CASTRVRGDKASGANVLTF | TGTGCCAGCACCCGGGTCAGAGGGGATAAAGCCTCTGGGGCCAACGTCCTGACTTTC
NA | TRBJ2-7 | NA | 14 | TRBV5-1 | CASSFGSGPYEQYF | TGCGCCAGCAGCTTTGGGTCCGGACCCTACGAGCAGTACTTC
NA | TRBJ2-1 | once | 14 | TRBV28 | CASRSNPPYNEQFF | TGTGCCAGCAGAAGTAACCCCCCCTACAATGAGCAGTTCTTC
NA | TRBJ2-1 | NA | 14 | TRBV5-6 | CASSFNGPYNEQFF | TGTGCCAGCAGCTTCAACGGGCCGTACAATGAGCAGTTCTTC
NA | TRBJ1-1 | NA | 14 | TRBV9 | CASSVARHNTEAFF | TGTGCCAGCAGCGTAGCCAGGCACAACACTGAAGCTTTCTTT
NA | TRBJ2-2 | NA | 13 | TRBV9 | CASSRERDGELFF | TGTGCCAGCAGCCGGGAACGCGACGGGGAGCTGTTTTTT
NA | TRBJ2-1 | NA | 16 | TRBV9 | CASSVVHRSPYNEQFF | TGTGCCAGCAGCGTAGTACACAGGAGCCCTTACAATGAGCAGTTCTTC
NA | TRBJ2-1 | NA | 17 | TRBV9 | CASSVSVSGGADNEQFF | TGTGCCAGCAGCGTCTCTGTTAGTGGCGGCGCTGATAATGAGCAGTTCTTC
NA | TRBJ1-4 | NA | 13 | TRBV10-3 | CAISRTTNEKLFF | TGTGCCATCAGTCGGACAACTAATGAAAAACTGTTTTTT
NA | TRBJ2-5 | once | 13 | TRBV7-3 | CASSLGRGETQYF | TGTGCCAGCAGCCTTGGACGTGGAGAGACCCAGTACTTC